This T cell receptor (beta chain) originates from a study of blood T cell repertoires in COVID-19. Study as a whole: Researchers got acute and convalescent COVID-19 samples from the United States, Italy and Spain. In each case, the material was cDNA or gDNA derived from T cells, B-cell-depleted T cells, or PBMCs.

The CDR3 runs to 14 residues. V was clipped by 9 bases and J by 3 bases; unmatched bases: 2. Germline-derived CDR1 and CDR2 are MNHEY and SVGAGI. In Seattle, patients joined the study during active infection and were tracked longitudinally. In the original workflow: For nucleated cells, counts were estimated from reference gene primer amplification. Data came from immunoSEQ multiplex PCR; TCRdb stores just in-frame clones and leaves some out. The DNA was the basis for D and trimming; V, J and clone size are from that table. The table shows approximately 51,000 clones, with about 87% occurring only once.

The chain couples TRBV6-5 to TRBJ2-3, with 14 bases lining up with TRBD2. The sequence was obtained from a woman older than 75 with COVID-19, enrolled during active disease. Sequencing was done on a sample of peripheral blood. CDR3 residues: CASWTSGRTDTQYF. The CDR3 DNA follows: TGTGCCAGTTGGACTAGCGGGAGGACAGATACGCAGTATTTT.